The clone carrying this T cell receptor (beta chain) has only one observation. The data were taken from a study of T cell changes during pregnancy in multiple sclerosis. V lost 6 bases to trimming and J lost 5 bases, with 10 bases between them. The CDR3 is 12 amino acids. CDR1 is MDHEN and CDR2 is SYDVKM in the germline V gene. The data were produced by immunoSEQ multiplex PCR, yet TCRdb's version contains in-frame clones alone and is incomplete. Here the sample spans some 93,000 clones, 91% being singletons. The source of this sequence is a female donor in good health, enrolled as a control in a pregnancy study. The input for sequencing was peripheral blood, taken after pregnancy. The rearrangement joins TRBV28 to TRBJ2-5, with unresolved D. The CDR3 loop reads CASSSLGETQYF. The CDR3 DNA is TGTGCCAGCAGCAGTCTCGGGGAGACCCAGTACTTC.